This T cell receptor (beta chain) came from a study of blood T cell repertoires in COVID-19. Study overall: Both acute and convalescent COVID-19 samples were obtained from the United States, Italy and Spain. In each case, the material was cDNA or gDNA derived from T cells, B-cell-depleted T cells, or PBMCs.

V lost 3 bases, J lost 1 base, and 7 bases stayed unmatched. The germline gives CDR1 SGHTS, CDR2 YDEGEE. The CDR3 sequence is 16 residues long. Original methodology: Quantification of nucleated cells was approximated via reference gene primer amplification. Clones were read by immunoSEQ multiplex PCR, and TCRdb kept only the in-frame ones, dropping some. That table furnishes V, J and clone size, whereas the DNA furnished D and trimming. The sample carries under 85,000 clones, 84% recorded once. This sequence was found in a man aged 50 or older with acute or convalescent COVID-19. The V gene is TRBV5-8, the J gene TRBJ1-2; 9 bases line up with TRBD1. The specimen was peripheral blood. In DNA, the CDR3 is TGTGCCAGCAGCTCGATCTTGGACAGGGGTAACTATGGCTACACCTTC. Translation gives CASSSILDRGNYGYTF.